This TCR beta chain derives from a study of T cell changes during pregnancy in multiple sclerosis. Clones were read by immunoSEQ multiplex PCR, and TCRdb kept only the in-frame ones, dropping some. The data hold tens of thousands of clones, with roughly 91% observed a single time. The ends were cut back, 4 bases at V and 5 bases at J, with 18 bases in the middle. In germline, CDR1 is SGHNT, CDR2 YYREEE (reference sequence). The CDR3 extends over 15 amino acids. The chain links TRBV5-4 to TRBJ2-5; tentatively, D is TRBD2 (7 bases). The origin of this receptor is a female donor with multiple sclerosis, enrolled in a pregnancy study. The source was CD4+ T cells from peripheral blood mononuclear cells, collected in the first trimester of pregnancy. DNA of the CDR3: TGTGCCAGCAGCCAGGTTGAGGGGGGGTTCGAGACCCAGTACTTC. This translates into CASSQVEGGFETQYF.